Following are 12 T cell receptor beta chains from one sample sequenced in a study of spatial heterogeneity in lung cancer. Time point meaning: blood at routine non-recurrence follow-up after resection. TCRdb reprocessed the 5' RACE reads with MiXCR, giving one entry per CDR3 protein. The sample holds some 35,000 distinct CDR3 sequences, 6% to 9.5% seen once. Sequencing used PBMCs, obtained at follow-up. These receptors were collected from a male donor with early-stage non-small cell lung cancer.

This clonotype was counted many times. This sequence joins TRBV30 and TRBJ2-1; 7 nucleotides agree with TRBD2. Germline V gene lookup returns CDR1 GTSNPN and CDR2 SVGIG (reference sequence). There are 16 residues in the CDR3. V trimming: 2 bases; J trimming: 4 bases; junction bases outside the gene matches: 11. The CDR3: CAWSNSVSGLYNEQFF. CDR3 DNA sequence: TGTGCCTGGAGTAACTCCGTTAGCGGGCTATACAATGAGCAGTTCTTC.

By share, this clonotype counts as medium-sized. V usage is TRBV7-9 and J usage is TRBJ1-2, with a weak D call TRBD1 (5 bases). CDR3 length: 14 amino acids. V was pared by 0 bases and J by 2 bases, with 7 bases between. Germline CDR1 SEHNR, CDR2 FQNEAQ (reference sequence). The CDR3 DNA sequence: TGTGCCAGCAGCTTAGCGGGACGGAACTATGGCTACACCTTC. This codes for CASSLAGRNYGYTF.

This clonotype appeared many times. This chain uses TRBV7-2 with TRBJ2-7; 8 bases fit TRBD2. Germline CDR1 SGHTA, CDR2 FQGNSA. The V segment lost 3 bases and the J segment 0 bases; nucleotides outside the gene matches: 13. The CDR3 spans 18 residues. The CDR3 DNA is TGTGCCAGCAGCTTGGTCCCTCCGGGACTAGGTCCCTCCTACGAGCAGTACTTC. Its protein product is CASSLVPPGLGPSYEQYF.

The rearrangement joins TRBV29-1 to TRBJ2-1; D is undetermined. The CDR3 consists of 12 residues. Germline V gives CDR1 SQVTM, CDR2 ANQGSEA. Trimming shortened V by 4 bases and J by 9 bases, and 13 bases separated the two germline ends. In DNA form, the CDR3 reads TGCAGCGTTGTTAGGTCGGCGGCTGAGCAGTTCTTC. This codes for CSVVRSAAEQFF.

This clonotype showed up many times. The CDR3 region is CASSLGQGHYGYTF. CDR3 DNA sequence: TGTGCCAGCAGCTTGGGACAGGGGCACTATGGCTACACCTTC. The V gene is TRBV27, the J gene TRBJ1-2; 10 bases match TRBD1. This CDR3 is 14 amino acids long. Germline loops: CDR1 MNHEY, CDR2 SMNVEV (reference sequence). The trim removed 6 bases at V and 3 bases at J, leaving 4 bases unmatched.

This clonotype was seen repeatedly, ten times or more. The chain couples TRBV4-2 to TRBJ2-3; TRBD2 aligns across 12 bases. The CDR3 sequence is 18 residues long. CDR1 and CDR2 from the germline V gene are LGHNA and YNFKEQ. V dropped 1 base and J dropped 4; count of bases not matched to a gene: 9. CDR3 DNA: TGTGCCAGCAGCCAAGGATCCGGGACTAGCGGGTCCGCAGATACGCAGTATTTT. It translates to CASSQGSGTSGSADTQYF.

There are many counts of this clonotype. V gene TRBV20-1 combines with J gene TRBJ1-2; D call uncertain. CDR1 DFQATT and CDR2 SNEGSKA come from the germline V gene (reference sequence). V shed 2 bases and J shed 4 bases, with 5 bases lying between them. This CDR3 has 11 residues. CDR3 amino acids: CSARSLYGYTF. CDR3 nucleotide sequence: TGCAGTGCTAGATCCCTCTATGGCTACACCTTC.

This clonotype was seen many times. The chain recombines TRBV9 with TRBJ1-2, with 8 bases matching TRBD1. V shed 3 bases and J 4 bases; nucleotides not matched to a gene: 11. The CDR3 loop spans 16 amino acids. CDR1 and CDR2 from the germline V gene are SGDLS and YYNGEE. CDR3 nucleotide sequence: TGTGCCAGCAGCGGGGACAGGCAGGGGACTGTCTATGGCTACACCTTC. Translating it yields CASSGDRQGTVYGYTF.

Comments on this clonotype: This may come from a read error, since a much larger clone is one base off. This chain uses TRBV7-3 with TRBJ2-3; possibly TRBD1 for D (5 bases). Germline V gene data show CDR1 as SGHTA and CDR2 as FQGTGA. The CDR3 is made up of 13 amino acids. The CDR3 loop reads CDSSPGNTDTQYF. In nucleotides, the CDR3 is TGTGACAGCAGCCCAGGGAACACAGATACGCAGTATTTT.

This clonotype was picked up a small number of times. V and J are TRBV10-3 and TRBJ2-1; D uncertain. The CDR3 consists of 16 residues. The V gene lost 0 bases and the J gene lost 5 bases, with 14 bases spanning the gap. Germline CDR1 is ENHRY and CDR2 is SYGVKD. For the CDR3, the DNA is TGTGCCATCAGTGAGTCGGAGCGCCTCTCGGACAATGAGCAGTTCTTC. Translated, it gives CAISESERLSDNEQFF.

This clonotype has a count of ten or more. This chain joins TRBV5-1 and TRBJ2-3; D is possibly TRBD1 or TRBD2 (5 bases each). This CDR3 is 15 amino acids long. V was shortened by 4 bases and J by 6 bases, with 18 bases between the two germline ends. The V gene's germline CDR1 is SGHRS and CDR2 YFSETQ. CDR3 sequence (DNA): TGCGCCAGCAGCCCGGAGGCCGGGACCGGGGATACGCAGTATTTT. It translates to CASSPEAGTGDTQYF.

This clonotype appeared many times. V is TRBV11-2 and J is TRBJ2-7; D gene ambiguous. V gave up 1 base and J gave up 6 bases, with 7 bases separating them. CDR3 length: 12 residues. CDR1 is SGHAT, CDR2 FQNNGV, per germline. CDR3 in DNA: TGTGCCAGCAGCTTAGTGCCACTCGAGCAGTACTTC. It is translated as CASSLVPLEQYF. The full variable domain, completed using reference TRBV11-2 and TRBJ2-7, is EAGVAQSPRYKIIEKRQSVAFWCNPISGHATLYWYQQILGQGPKLLIQFQNNGVVDDSQLPKDRFSAERLKGVDSTLKIQPAKLEDSAVYLCASSLVPLEQYFGPGTRLTVT.